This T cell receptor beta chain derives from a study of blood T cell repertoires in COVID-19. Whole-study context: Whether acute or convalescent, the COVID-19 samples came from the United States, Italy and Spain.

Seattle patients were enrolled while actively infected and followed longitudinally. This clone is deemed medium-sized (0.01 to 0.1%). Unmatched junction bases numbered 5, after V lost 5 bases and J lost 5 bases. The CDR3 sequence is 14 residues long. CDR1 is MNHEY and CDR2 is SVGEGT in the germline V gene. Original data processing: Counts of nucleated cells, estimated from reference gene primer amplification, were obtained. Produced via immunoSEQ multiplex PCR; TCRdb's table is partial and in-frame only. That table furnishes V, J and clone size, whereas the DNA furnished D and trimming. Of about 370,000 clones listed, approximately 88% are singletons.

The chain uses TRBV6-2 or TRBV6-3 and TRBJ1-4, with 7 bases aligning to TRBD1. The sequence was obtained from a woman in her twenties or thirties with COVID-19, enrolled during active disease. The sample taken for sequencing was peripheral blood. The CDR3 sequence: CASSPGQENEKLFF. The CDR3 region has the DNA TGTGCCAGCAGTCCCGGACAGGAGAATGAAAAACTGTTTTTT.